The rows below give T cell receptor beta chains drawn from one sample of a study of cytomegalovirus exposure and HLA in healthy donors. Assay: immunoSEQ multiplex PCR; the TCRdb copy retains only in-frame clones and omits some. Of tens of thousands of clones in the sample, around 96% were seen once. Sequencing was done on a sample of PBMCs. Every receptor here comes from a man aged 18 to 29 in good health and CMV-seropositive. The CDR3 runs from the conserved cysteine through the conserved F or W. D genes are given only for firm matches. Part of the rows lack a size; the others show once, few, many or a class for expanded clones.

CASSDGGSGTGELFF TGTGCCAGCAGTGATGGGGGGTCGGGGACCGGGGAGCTGTTTTTT TRBV6-1 . TRBJ2-2 .
CASSEGDRGNTEAFF TGTGCCAGCAGTGAAGGGGACAGGGGGAACACTGAAGCTTTCTTT TRBV6-1 TRBD1 TRBJ1-1 .
CASSFRGRTNEQFF TGTGCCAGCAGTTTCAGGGGTAGAACCAATGAGCAGTTCTTC TRBV27 . TRBJ2-1 .
CASSLTGLAGDTQYF TGTGCCAGCAGCTTAACGGGACTAGCGGGGGATACGCAGTATTTT TRBV14 TRBD2 TRBJ2-3 .
CAIRTGTENYGYTF TGTGCCATCAGAACCGGGACAGAGAACTATGGCTACACCTTC TRBV10-3 TRBD1 TRBJ1-2 once
CASSLWRTSTDTQYF TGTGCCAGCAGCTTGTGGAGAACGAGCACAGATACGCAGTATTTT TRBV5-6 . TRBJ2-3 .
CASRAGVGSDTQYF TGTGCCAGCAGAGCGGGGGTTGGGTCGGATACGCAGTATTTT TRBV11-2 TRBD2 TRBJ2-3 .
CASSESGGGGETQYF TGTGCCAGCAGTGAGAGCGGGGGGGGTGGAGAGACCCAGTACTTC TRBV2 TRBD2 TRBJ2-5 .
CSYNQPQHF TGCAGCTACAATCAGCCCCAGCATTTT TRBV29-1 . TRBJ1-5 .
CASRYSQHSNQPQHF TGTGCCAGCAGGTACAGCCAACATAGCAATCAGCCCCAGCATTTT TRBV27 . TRBJ1-5 .
CASTNEESFRPQHF TGTGCCAGTACTAACGAGGAGAGTTTCCGGCCCCAGCATTTT TRBV19 . TRBJ1-5 .
CASSLVERDTGELFF TGTGCCAGCAGCTTGGTCGAGAGGGACACCGGGGAGCTGTTTTTT TRBV5-6 . TRBJ2-2 .
CASSQVGQGNEQFF TGTGCCAGCAGCCAAGTTGGACAGGGTAATGAGCAGTTCTTC TRBV14 TRBD1 TRBJ2-1 .
CASSAPSGTSEQFF TGTGCCAGCAGCGCCCCTAGCGGGACTAGCGAGCAGTTCTTC TRBV9 TRBD2 TRBJ2-1 .
CAWTRGDGYTF TGTGCCTGGACCAGGGGAGATGGCTACACCTTC TRBV30 . TRBJ1-2 .
CASSAVSGIDEAFF TGCGCCAGCAGCGCAGTTTCAGGTATCGATGAAGCTTTCTTT TRBV4-1 . TRBJ1-1 .
CASSPGQGVSGANVLTF TGTGCCAGCTCACCGGGACAGGGGGTGTCTGGGGCCAACGTCCTGACTTTC TRBV18 TRBD1 TRBJ2-6 .
CASSPWGRGLDTQYF TGTGCCAGCAGTCCATGGGGCAGGGGGCTAGATACGCAGTATTTT TRBV6-5 TRBD1 TRBJ2-3 .
CASSLFQGFRSPLHF TGTGCCAGCAGCTTATTTCAGGGCTTCAGGTCACCCCTCCACTTT TRBV7-2 . TRBJ1-6 .
CASSGLADLTYEQYF TGCGCCAGCAGTGGACTAGCGGACCTTACCTACGAGCAGTACTTC TRBV5-1 TRBD2 TRBJ2-7 .
CASRLTGDEAFF TGTGCCAGTAGACTAACAGGGGATGAAGCTTTCTTT TRBV19 TRBD1 TRBJ1-1 .
CASTESGTGFGYTF TGTGCCAGTACCGAATCCGGGACAGGATTTGGCTACACCTTC TRBV19 TRBD1 TRBJ1-2 once
CASSFALAGRNEQFF TGTGCCAGCAGCTTCGCACTAGCGGGGCGCAATGAGCAGTTCTTC TRBV11-1 TRBD2 TRBJ2-1 .
CASSISGTVIYGYTF TGTGCCAGCAGCATTAGCGGTACGGTTATCTATGGCTACACCTTC TRBV7-9 . TRBJ1-2 .
CASSQVWTGAYNEQFF TGTGCCAGCAGCCAGGTTTGGACAGGTGCCTACAATGAGCAGTTCTTC TRBV11-2 TRBD1 TRBJ2-1 .
CASSITPPGEQGYTF TGTGCCAGTAGTATAACCCCTCCAGGGGAACAGGGCTACACCTTC TRBV19 . TRBJ1-2 .